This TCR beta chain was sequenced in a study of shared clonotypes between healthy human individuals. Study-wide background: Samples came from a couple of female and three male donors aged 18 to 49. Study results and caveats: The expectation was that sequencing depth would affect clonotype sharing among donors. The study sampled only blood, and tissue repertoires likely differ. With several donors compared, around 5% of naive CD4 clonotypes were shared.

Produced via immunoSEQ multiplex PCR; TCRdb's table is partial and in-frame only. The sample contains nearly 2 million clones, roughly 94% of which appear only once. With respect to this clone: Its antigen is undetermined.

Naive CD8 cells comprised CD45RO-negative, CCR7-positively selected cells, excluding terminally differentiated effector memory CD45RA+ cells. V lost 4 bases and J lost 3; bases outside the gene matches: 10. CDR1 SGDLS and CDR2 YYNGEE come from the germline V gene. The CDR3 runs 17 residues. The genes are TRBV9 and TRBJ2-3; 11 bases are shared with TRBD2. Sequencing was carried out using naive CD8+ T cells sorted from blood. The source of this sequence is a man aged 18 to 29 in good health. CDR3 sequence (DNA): TGTGCCAGCAGCTCGCAACCGACTAGCGGGGTTACAGATACGCAGTATTTT. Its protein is CASSSQPTSGVTDTQYF.